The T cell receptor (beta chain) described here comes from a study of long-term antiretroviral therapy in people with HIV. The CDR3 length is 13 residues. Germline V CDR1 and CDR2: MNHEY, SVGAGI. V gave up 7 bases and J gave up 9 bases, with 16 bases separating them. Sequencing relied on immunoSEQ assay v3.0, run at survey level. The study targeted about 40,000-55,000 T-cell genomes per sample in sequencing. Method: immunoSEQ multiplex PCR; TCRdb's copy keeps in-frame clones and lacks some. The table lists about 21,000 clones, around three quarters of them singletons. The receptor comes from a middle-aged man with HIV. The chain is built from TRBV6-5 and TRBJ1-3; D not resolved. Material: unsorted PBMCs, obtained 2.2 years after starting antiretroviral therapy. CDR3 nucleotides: TGTGCCAGCACCTCCAGGATCTTCGGCACCATATATTTT. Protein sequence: CASTSRIFGTIYF.